This T cell receptor beta chain stems from a study of pediatric ulcerative colitis. Study-level points and caveats: Two rectal CDR3 clonotypes occurred in all ulcerative colitis patients.

Control subjects, colonoscoped for suspected IBD, had macroscopically and histologically normal endoscopy. Up to 500,000 reads were sequenced per sample. The method was immunoSEQ multiplex PCR; TCRdb's version includes in-frame clones alone and lacks a portion of them. The sample lists tens of thousands of clones, about nine tenths occurring once. With respect to this clone: As yet, its antigen is unknown.

CDR3 length: 14 residues. Germline loops: CDR1 SGHRS, CDR2 YFSETQ. Deletions cut 7 bases from V and 1 base from J, with 15 bases between. Sequenced: blood. The sequence derives from a boy aged 5 to 17 who was a control in a study of pediatric ulcerative colitis. The rearrangement joins TRBV5-1 to TRBJ2-7, with a tentative D call TRBD2 (6 bases). CDR3 sequence: CASCLGTPSYEQYF. The CDR3 nucleotides read TGCGCCAGCTGCCTTGGGACTCCTTCCTACGAGCAGTACTTC.